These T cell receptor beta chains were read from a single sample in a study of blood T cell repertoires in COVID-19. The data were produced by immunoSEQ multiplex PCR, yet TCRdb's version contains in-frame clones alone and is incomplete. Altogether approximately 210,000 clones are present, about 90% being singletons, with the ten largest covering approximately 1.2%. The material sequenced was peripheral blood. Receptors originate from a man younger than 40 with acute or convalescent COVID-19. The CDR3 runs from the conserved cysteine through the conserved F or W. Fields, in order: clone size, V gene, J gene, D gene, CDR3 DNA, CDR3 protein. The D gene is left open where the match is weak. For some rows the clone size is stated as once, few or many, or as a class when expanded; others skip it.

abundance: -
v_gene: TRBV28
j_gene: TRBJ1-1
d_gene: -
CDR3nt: TGTGCCAGCAACCCTACAGGGTACAGGGCAGCTTTCTTT
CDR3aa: CASNPTGYRAAFF

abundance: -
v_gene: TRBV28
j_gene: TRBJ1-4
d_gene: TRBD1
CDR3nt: TGTGCCAGCAGTTTCAGGGGGCTGGAGGGAGAAAAACTGTTTTTT
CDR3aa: CASSFRGLEGEKLFF

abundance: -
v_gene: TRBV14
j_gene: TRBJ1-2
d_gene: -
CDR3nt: TGTGCCAGCAGCCCTCAGTCCTTACCGGGGAGCTACACCTTC
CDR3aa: CASSPQSLPGSYTF

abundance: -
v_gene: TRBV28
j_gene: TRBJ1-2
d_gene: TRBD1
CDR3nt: TGTGCCAGCAGTTCTATGGCATTGGACAGGGCCCTACCCGGCTACACCTTC
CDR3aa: CASSSMALDRALPGYTF

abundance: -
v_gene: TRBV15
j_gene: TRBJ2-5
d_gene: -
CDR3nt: TGTGCCACCAGCAGACCTGGTTTTACCCAGGGTACCCAGTACTTC
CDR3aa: CATSRPGFTQGTQYF

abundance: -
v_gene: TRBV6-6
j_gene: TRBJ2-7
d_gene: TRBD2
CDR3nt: TGTGCCAGCAATCGCGGGGGGGCAGCTTTTCCCTACGAGCAGTACTTC
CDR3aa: CASNRGGAAFPYEQYF

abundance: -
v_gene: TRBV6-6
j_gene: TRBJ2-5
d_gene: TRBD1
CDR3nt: TGTGCCAGCAGTCTCGGGACAGGAGCCCTCCAAGAGACCCAGTACTTC
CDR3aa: CASSLGTGALQETQYF

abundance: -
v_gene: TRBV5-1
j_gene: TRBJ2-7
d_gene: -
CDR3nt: TGCGCCAGCAGCTTGGGCCAGAGGAACGAGCAGTACTTC
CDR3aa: CASSLGQRNEQYF

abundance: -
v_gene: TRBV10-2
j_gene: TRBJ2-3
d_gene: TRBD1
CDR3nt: TGCGCCAGCAGTGGCATGCCGGGACAGGGAGTCACAGATACGCAGTATTTT
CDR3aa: CASSGMPGQGVTDTQYF

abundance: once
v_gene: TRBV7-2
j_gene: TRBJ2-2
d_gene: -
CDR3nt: TGTGCCAGCAGGCGTAATTCGAACACCGGGGAGCTGTTTTTT
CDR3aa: CASRRNSNTGELFF

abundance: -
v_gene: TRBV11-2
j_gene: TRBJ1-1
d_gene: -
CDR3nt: TGTGCCAGCAGACCCTGGACAGAACTTAACACTGAAGCTTTCTTT
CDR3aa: CASRPWTELNTEAFF

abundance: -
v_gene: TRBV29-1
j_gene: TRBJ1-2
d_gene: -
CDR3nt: TGCAGCGTTCTGACCGGGAACTATGGCTACACCTTC
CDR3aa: CSVLTGNYGYTF

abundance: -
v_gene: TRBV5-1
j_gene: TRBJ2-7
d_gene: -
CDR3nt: TGCGCCAGCAGCTCCCAGGGGTTCATCTACGAGCAGTACTTC
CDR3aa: CASSSQGFIYEQYF

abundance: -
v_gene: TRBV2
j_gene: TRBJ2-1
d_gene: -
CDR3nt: TGTGCCAGCAGTCAAACGACAGTATTCGATGAGCAGTTCTTC
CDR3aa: CASSQTTVFDEQFF

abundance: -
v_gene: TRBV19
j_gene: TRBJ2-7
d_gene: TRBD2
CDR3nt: TGTGCCAGTAGTAGCGGACTAGCGGGAGGATACGAGCAGTACTTC
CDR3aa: CASSSGLAGGYEQYF

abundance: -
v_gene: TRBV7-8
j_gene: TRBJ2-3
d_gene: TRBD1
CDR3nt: TGTGCCAGCAGACGGGGACAGGGGTCCTTAGATACGCAGTATTTT
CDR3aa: CASRRGQGSLDTQYF

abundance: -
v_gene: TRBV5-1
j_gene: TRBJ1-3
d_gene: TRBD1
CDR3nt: TGCGCCAGCAGCTCCGGGACAGACTCTGGAAACACCATATATTTT
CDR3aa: CASSSGTDSGNTIYF

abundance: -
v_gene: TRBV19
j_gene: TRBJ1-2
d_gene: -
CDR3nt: TGTGCCAGTAAATTTGGAGGGTCTAATGGCTACACCTTC
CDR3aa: CASKFGGSNGYTF

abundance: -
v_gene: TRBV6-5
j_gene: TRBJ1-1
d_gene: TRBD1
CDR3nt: TGTGCCAGCAGTTTTTCTACAGGGGGATTCCCTGAAGCTTTCTTT
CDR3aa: CASSFSTGGFPEAFF

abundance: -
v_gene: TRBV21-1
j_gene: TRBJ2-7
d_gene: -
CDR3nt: TGTGCCAGCAGCAGAAATCAGGGGGCAATGCACGAGCAGTACTTC
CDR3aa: CASSRNQGAMHEQYF

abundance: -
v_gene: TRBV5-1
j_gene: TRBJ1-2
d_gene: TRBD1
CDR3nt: TGCGCCAGCAGCTCCACCGGGGACAGGGCTAATCCTAACTATGGCTACACCTTC
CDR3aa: CASSSTGDRANPNYGYTF

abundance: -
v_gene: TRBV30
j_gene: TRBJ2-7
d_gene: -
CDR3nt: TGTGCCTGCCAATATGCGCACGAGCAGTACTTC
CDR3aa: CACQYAHEQYF

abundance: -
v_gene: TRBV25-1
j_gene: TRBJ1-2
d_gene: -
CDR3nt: TGTGCCAGCAGTGAAAGGTCAGGGAATGGCTACACCTTC
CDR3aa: CASSERSGNGYTF

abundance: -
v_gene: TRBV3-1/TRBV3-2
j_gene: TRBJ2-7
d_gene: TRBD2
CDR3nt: TGTGCCAGCAGCCAAGGACTAGCGGGGGGCTACGAGCAGTACTTC
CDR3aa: CASSQGLAGGYEQYF

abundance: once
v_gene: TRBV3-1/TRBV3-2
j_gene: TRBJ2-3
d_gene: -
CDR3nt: TGTGCCAGCAGCGGCGGGACAGAGCTCAGGTATACGCAGTATTTT
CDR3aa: CASSGGTELRYTQYF

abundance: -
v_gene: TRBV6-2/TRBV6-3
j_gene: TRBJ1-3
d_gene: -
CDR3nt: TGTGCCAGCAGTTATACCCAGGCCGGAAACACCATATATTTT
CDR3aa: CASSYTQAGNTIYF

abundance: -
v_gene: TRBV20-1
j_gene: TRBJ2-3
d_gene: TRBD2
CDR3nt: TGCAGTGCTAGTCTCCTAGCGGGGCGCACAGATACGCAGTATTTT
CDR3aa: CSASLLAGRTDTQYF

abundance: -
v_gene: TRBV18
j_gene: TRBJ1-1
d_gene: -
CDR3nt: TGTGCCAGCTCACCACCAGCGAGGGGGATGAACACTGAAGCTTTCTTT
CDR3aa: CASSPPARGMNTEAFF

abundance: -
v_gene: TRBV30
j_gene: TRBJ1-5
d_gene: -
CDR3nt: TGTGCCTGGAGTGGGGCAGGGGCGCCGGGGCAGCCCCAGCATTTT
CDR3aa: CAWSGAGAPGQPQHF

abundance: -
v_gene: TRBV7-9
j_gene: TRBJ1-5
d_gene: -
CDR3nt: TGTGCCAGCAGCCCGGGATCCGATGGCAATCAGCCCCAGCATTTT
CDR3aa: CASSPGSDGNQPQHF

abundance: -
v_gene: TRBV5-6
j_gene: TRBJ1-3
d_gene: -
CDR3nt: TGTGCCAGCAGCCAACGGAGGGGCAGAAACACCATATATTTT
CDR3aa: CASSQRRGRNTIYF

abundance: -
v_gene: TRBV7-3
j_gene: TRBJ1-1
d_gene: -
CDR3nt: TGTGCCAGCAGCTCCGCCCCGAGTACTGAAGCTTTCTTT
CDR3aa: CASSSAPSTEAFF

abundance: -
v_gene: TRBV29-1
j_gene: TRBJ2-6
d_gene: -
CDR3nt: TGCAGCGTTTTTGGACAAAGAGGTTCTGGGGCCAACGTCCTGACTTTC
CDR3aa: CSVFGQRGSGANVLTF

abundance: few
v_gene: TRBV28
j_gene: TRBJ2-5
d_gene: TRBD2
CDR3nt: TGTGCCAGCACCCTAGCGGGAGGTCAGAAAGAGACCCAGTACTTC
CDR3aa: CASTLAGGQKETQYF

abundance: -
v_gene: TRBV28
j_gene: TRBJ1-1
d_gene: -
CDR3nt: TGTGCCAGCATCAACTCGGGTTACACTGAAGCTTTCTTT
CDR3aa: CASINSGYTEAFF

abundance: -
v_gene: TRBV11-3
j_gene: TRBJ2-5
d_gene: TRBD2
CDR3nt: TGTGCCAGCAGCCACACTAGCGGGGGGGCCGGTGAGACCCAGTACTTC
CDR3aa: CASSHTSGGAGETQYF

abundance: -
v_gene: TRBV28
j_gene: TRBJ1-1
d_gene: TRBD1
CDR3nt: TGTGCCAGCAGTATAATAACAGGGGAGACTGAAGCTTTCTTT
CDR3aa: CASSIITGETEAFF

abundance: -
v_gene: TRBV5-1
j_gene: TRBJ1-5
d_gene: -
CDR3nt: TGCGCCAGCAGCTTGGCGGGCAATCAGCCCCAGCATTTT
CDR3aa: CASSLAGNQPQHF

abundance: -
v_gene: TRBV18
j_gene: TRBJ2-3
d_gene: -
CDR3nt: TGTGCCAGCTCAGGTTTAGCAGATACGCAGTATTTT
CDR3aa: CASSGLADTQYF

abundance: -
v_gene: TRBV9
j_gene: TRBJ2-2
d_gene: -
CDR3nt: TGTGCCAGCAGCGTATATGGTGCGACCGGGGAGCTGTTTTTT
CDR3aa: CASSVYGATGELFF

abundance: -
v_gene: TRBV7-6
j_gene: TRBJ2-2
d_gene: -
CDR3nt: TGTGCCAGCAGCTTAGTCGCAGGGGATACCGGGGAGCTGTTTTTT
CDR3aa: CASSLVAGDTGELFF

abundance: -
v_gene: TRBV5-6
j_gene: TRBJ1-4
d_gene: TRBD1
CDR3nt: TGTGCCAGCAGCTTGGACAGGGGCTTGTCGCGGACTAATGAAAAACTGTTTTTT
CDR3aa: CASSLDRGLSRTNEKLFF

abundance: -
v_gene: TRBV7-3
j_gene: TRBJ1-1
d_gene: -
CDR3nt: TGTGCCAGCAGCGCCGGACAGAACACTGAAGCTTTCTTT
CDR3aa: CASSAGQNTEAFF